These T cell receptor beta chains were read from a single sample in a study of blood T cells in healthy people across ages. Each CDR3 protein is one row after TCRdb ran MiXCR on the 5' RACE reads. Of 540,000 or so distinct CDR3 sequences in the sample, under 30% were seen once. In addition, the sample was reused for a study of T cells of mothers and their children.

The sequenced sample was blood. The receptor set was obtained from a boy younger than 18 in good health. Each CDR3 is given with its conserved first and last residue. A D gene is named only where the DNA matches it firmly. For some rows the clone size is stated as once, few or many, or as a class when expanded; others skip it.

V gene: TRBV28; D gene: .; J gene: TRBJ2-1; clone size: .; CDR3 DNA: TGTGCCAGCAGTTTGCGGGGGCGGTCCTACAATGAGCAGTTCTTC; CDR3 protein: CASSLRGRSYNEQFF
V gene: TRBV6-5; D gene: .; J gene: TRBJ2-5; clone size: few; CDR3 DNA: TGTGCCAGCAGTACCCTATCGACAGCAACGGAGACCCAGTACTTC; CDR3 protein: CASSTLSTATETQYF
V gene: TRBV20-1; D gene: .; J gene: TRBJ1-4; clone size: .; CDR3 DNA: TGCAGTGCCGCCGGGGACCCCGATGATGAAAAACTGTTTTTT; CDR3 protein: CSAAGDPDDEKLFF
V gene: TRBV6-1; D gene: TRBD2; J gene: TRBJ2-5; clone size: few; CDR3 DNA: TGTGCCAGCATCCTAGCGGGGCGGGAGACCCAGTACTTC; CDR3 protein: CASILAGRETQYF
V gene: TRBV27; D gene: TRBD2; J gene: TRBJ2-7; clone size: .; CDR3 DNA: TGTGCCAGCACCTTCGGGAGTAGCGGGGCCTACGAGCAGTACTTC; CDR3 protein: CASTFGSSGAYEQYF
V gene: TRBV27; D gene: TRBD1; J gene: TRBJ2-5; clone size: few; CDR3 DNA: TGTGCCAGCAGTTTGTATGACAGGGGGCGGGAGCAGTACTTC; CDR3 protein: CASSLYDRGREQYF
V gene: TRBV3-1; D gene: .; J gene: TRBJ2-5; clone size: .; CDR3 DNA: TGTGCCAGCAGCCAACACCCGCGGGGCCAAGAGACCCAGTACTTC; CDR3 protein: CASSQHPRGQETQYF
V gene: TRBV13; D gene: TRBD2; J gene: TRBJ2-7; clone size: .; CDR3 DNA: TGTGCCAGCAGCCAATCCGGGACTAGCGGGAGCTCCTACGAGCAGTACTTC; CDR3 protein: CASSQSGTSGSSYEQYF
V gene: TRBV28; D gene: TRBD1; J gene: TRBJ2-7; clone size: .; CDR3 DNA: TGTGCCAGCGTCACAGGGGCCCTCTCCTACGAGCAGTACTTC; CDR3 protein: CASVTGALSYEQYF
V gene: TRBV3-1; D gene: TRBD2; J gene: TRBJ2-5; clone size: few; CDR3 DNA: TGTGCCAGCAGCACCGCTAGCGGGGGGGTTTTTTTACCCCAGTACTTC; CDR3 protein: CASSTASGGVFLPQYF
V gene: TRBV18; D gene: .; J gene: TRBJ2-2; clone size: .; CDR3 DNA: TGTGCCAGCTCACCGATGGGGCGGACGAACACCGGGGAGCTGTTTTTT; CDR3 protein: CASSPMGRTNTGELFF
V gene: TRBV4-1; D gene: TRBD1; J gene: TRBJ2-1; clone size: few; CDR3 DNA: TGCGCCAGCAGCCAAGCGGGACAGGGTAGTCTTAAAACCTTC; CDR3 protein: CASSQAGQGSLKTF
V gene: TRBV7-2; D gene: TRBD2; J gene: TRBJ2-1; clone size: .; CDR3 DNA: TGTGCCAGCAGCTTACTTAGCGGGAGGCGCTACAATGAGCAGTTCTTC; CDR3 protein: CASSLLSGRRYNEQFF
V gene: TRBV3-1; D gene: TRBD1; J gene: TRBJ1-2; clone size: .; CDR3 DNA: TGTGCCAGCAGCCCGGGGGACAGGCGGAACTATGGCTACACCTTC; CDR3 protein: CASSPGDRRNYGYTF
V gene: TRBV6-5; D gene: .; J gene: TRBJ1-4; clone size: .; CDR3 DNA: TGTGCCAGCAGTTACTGGCAGGGCGGAACTAATGAAAAACTGTTTTTT; CDR3 protein: CASSYWQGGTNEKLFF
V gene: TRBV20-1; D gene: .; J gene: TRBJ2-4; clone size: many; CDR3 DNA: TGCAGTGCTAGAACTCGGAGGATAGCGGTAGAAAACATTCAGTACTTC; CDR3 protein: CSARTRRIAVENIQYF
V gene: TRBV19; D gene: .; J gene: TRBJ2-7; clone size: .; CDR3 DNA: TGTGCCAGTAGTATTCCTTCGTGGGGGGGCCTCAACGAGCAGTACTTC; CDR3 protein: CASSIPSWGGLNEQYF
V gene: TRBV29-1; D gene: TRBD2; J gene: TRBJ2-5; clone size: .; CDR3 DNA: TGCAGCGTTGAGAGCGGACGAGCGGGGGAGACCCAGTACTTC; CDR3 protein: CSVESGRAGETQYF
V gene: TRBV11-1; D gene: TRBD2; J gene: TRBJ2-3; clone size: few; CDR3 DNA: TGTGCCAGCAGCCACCTATTAATGGCAAGCGGGAGGGCCCTCTCCCCAGATACGCAGTATTTT; CDR3 protein: CASSHLLMASGRALSPDTQYF
V gene: TRBV10-3; D gene: .; J gene: TRBJ1-2; clone size: .; CDR3 DNA: TGTGCCATCAGTGACCTCGATACTGGCTACACCTTC; CDR3 protein: CAISDLDTGYTF
V gene: TRBV7-2; D gene: .; J gene: TRBJ1-2; clone size: few; CDR3 DNA: TGTGCCAGCAGCTCCGCCGGGCTTGGCGGATTTGGTTACACCTTC; CDR3 protein: CASSSAGLGGFGYTF
V gene: TRBV7-4; D gene: TRBD1; J gene: TRBJ1-1; clone size: many; CDR3 DNA: TGTGCCAGCAGCCCCGCGATGACAGGGGGCGTTTACACTGAAGCTTTCTTT; CDR3 protein: CASSPAMTGGVYTEAFF
V gene: TRBV19; D gene: .; J gene: TRBJ2-5; clone size: .; CDR3 DNA: TGTGCCAGTAGCGATATGACGGGCAGGACAATGCAAGAGACCCAGTACTTC; CDR3 protein: CASSDMTGRTMQETQYF
V gene: TRBV27; D gene: .; J gene: TRBJ1-2; clone size: .; CDR3 DNA: TGTGCCAGCAGCTCTAGGTGGGGCCCGGTGCGGGGCTACACCTTC; CDR3 protein: CASSSRWGPVRGYTF
V gene: TRBV5-5; D gene: .; J gene: TRBJ1-2; clone size: few; CDR3 DNA: TGTGCCAGCAGCTCGGACGGCGGCTCTCGCTATGGCTACACCTTC; CDR3 protein: CASSSDGGSRYGYTF
V gene: TRBV28; D gene: .; J gene: TRBJ1-2; clone size: .; CDR3 DNA: TGTGCCAGCAGTTACGTGGGCGGGGGAGATAACTATGGCTACACCTTC; CDR3 protein: CASSYVGGGDNYGYTF
V gene: TRBV5-1; D gene: TRBD1; J gene: TRBJ1-1; clone size: few; CDR3 DNA: TGCGCCAGCAGCTTGGACTGGACAGGGACTGAAGCTTTCTTT; CDR3 protein: CASSLDWTGTEAFF
V gene: TRBV28; D gene: TRBD2; J gene: TRBJ2-5; clone size: .; CDR3 DNA: TGTGCCAGCAGTCCGGAAGTACCGGGGGGAATGTACTTC; CDR3 protein: CASSPEVPGGMYF
V gene: TRBV28; D gene: .; J gene: TRBJ1-5; clone size: few; CDR3 DNA: TGTGCCAGCAATTGGGGACATAGCAATCAGCCCCAGCATTTT; CDR3 protein: CASNWGHSNQPQHF
V gene: TRBV20-1; D gene: .; J gene: TRBJ1-2; clone size: .; CDR3 DNA: TGCAGTGCTAGAGACGCTTCCATGAGGAGCTATGGCTACACCTTC; CDR3 protein: CSARDASMRSYGYTF
V gene: TRBV12-3/TRBV12-4; D gene: .; J gene: TRBJ1-1; clone size: .; CDR3 DNA: TGTGCCAGCAGTTTCGGGATAGGAAAAGGCTTGAACACTGAAGCTTTCTTT; CDR3 protein: CASSFGIGKGLNTEAFF
V gene: TRBV11-2; D gene: .; J gene: TRBJ1-2; clone size: few; CDR3 DNA: TGTGCCAGCAGACACATAAAGGGGAGCTATGGCTACACCTTC; CDR3 protein: CASRHIKGSYGYTF
V gene: TRBV10-3; D gene: TRBD1; J gene: TRBJ2-7; clone size: few; CDR3 DNA: TGTGCCATCAGTCAACAACCGGGACAGGGACCCTACGAGCAGTACTTC; CDR3 protein: CAISQQPGQGPYEQYF
V gene: TRBV6-5; D gene: TRBD1; J gene: TRBJ2-3; clone size: few; CDR3 DNA: TGTGCCAGCAGTTATGGGACCGGGACAGGGGTAGATACGCAGTATTTT; CDR3 protein: CASSYGTGTGVDTQYF
V gene: TRBV4-3; D gene: .; J gene: TRBJ2-7; clone size: few; CDR3 DNA: TGCGCCAGCAGCCAAGAGGGGGCTAGCGGCGTCTACGAGCAGTACTTC; CDR3 protein: CASSQEGASGVYEQYF
V gene: TRBV20-1; D gene: TRBD2; J gene: TRBJ2-4; clone size: many; CDR3 DNA: TGCAGTGCGCCCACCGGACTAGCGGGGGGGAAAAACATTCAGTACTTC; CDR3 protein: CSAPTGLAGGKNIQYF
V gene: TRBV3-1; D gene: .; J gene: TRBJ2-5; clone size: few; CDR3 DNA: TGTGCCAGCAGCCAAGTAGTACTGGAGACCCAGTACTTC; CDR3 protein: CASSQVVLETQYF
V gene: TRBV4-3; D gene: .; J gene: TRBJ1-1; clone size: .; CDR3 DNA: TGCGCCAGCAGCCAAGAGGCTGGGCTCATGAACACTGAAGCTTTCTTT; CDR3 protein: CASSQEAGLMNTEAFF
V gene: TRBV5-1; D gene: TRBD1; J gene: TRBJ1-2; clone size: .; CDR3 DNA: TGCGCCAGCAGCGGGACAGGAGATGGCTACACCTTC; CDR3 protein: CASSGTGDGYTF
V gene: TRBV6-1; D gene: .; J gene: TRBJ1-1; clone size: .; CDR3 DNA: TGTGCCAGCAGTGCCACAGGGCTCATGAACACTGAAGCTTTCTTT; CDR3 protein: CASSATGLMNTEAFF
V gene: TRBV7-9; D gene: .; J gene: TRBJ2-4; clone size: few; CDR3 DNA: TGTGCCAGCAGCTTAGGGAGGGCAGGGGACTCCAGACTAGCCAAAAACATTCAGTACTTC; CDR3 protein: CASSLGRAGDSRLAKNIQYF
V gene: TRBV29-1; D gene: .; J gene: TRBJ1-3; clone size: many; CDR3 DNA: TGCAGCGTACAGGCGACTGGAAACACCATATATTTT; CDR3 protein: CSVQATGNTIYF
V gene: TRBV20-1; D gene: .; J gene: TRBJ2-1; clone size: few; CDR3 DNA: TGCAGTGCTTCCAGCGGCTTAGGGTACAATGAGCAGTTCTTC; CDR3 protein: CSASSGLGYNEQFF
V gene: TRBV7-2; D gene: .; J gene: TRBJ2-1; clone size: .; CDR3 DNA: TGTGCCAGCAGCCGTTACGGCGAGGGAAATGAGCAGTTCTTC; CDR3 protein: CASSRYGEGNEQFF